The clone carrying this T cell receptor beta chain has at least ten counts. Germline V gene lookup returns CDR1 KGHDR and CDR2 SFDVKD. Trimming took 9 bases from V and 4 from J; bases not matched to a gene: 10. The CDR3 covers 15 residues. TCRdb called the RT-PCR reads again in MiXCR, with one record for every CDR3 protein. The table has 650,000 to 800,000 distinct CDR3 sequences, approximately 15% seen once. This clonotype was obtained from a female donor in good health, serving as a healthy control. The gene calls are TRBV24-1 and TRBJ2-7; 11 bases are shared with TRBD1. Material: memory CD4+ T cells from blood. This CDR3 is CATGTGTGGQYEQYF. CDR3 DNA sequence: TGTGCCACCGGAACCGGGACAGGGGGTCAGTACGAGCAGTACTTC.